This TCR beta chain is from a study of T cells in Graves' hyperthyroidism and ophthalmopathy. There are 15 residues in the CDR3. Per the germline V gene, CDR1 is LNHNV and CDR2 is YYDKDF (reference sequence). V was pared by 1 base and J by 6 bases, with 5 bases of the junction left unmatched. What was amplified from RNA transcripts were TCR beta CDR3 regions. During a first-round RT-PCR of the TCR CDR3, the HTBI primer set was used. Each CDR3 protein is one row after TCRdb ran MiXCR on the multiplex PCR reads. The table shows about 47,000 distinct CDR3 sequences, with around 55% occurring only once. V is TRBV15 and J is TRBJ1-5; 8 bases align to TRBD1. Sequencing used peripheral blood or thyroid tissue (not recorded which). The TCR sequence derives from a man younger than 30 with Graves' hyperthyroidism. The DNA of the CDR3 is TGTGCCACCAGCAGAGGTGGACAGGGAGGTCAGCCCCAGCATTTT. It encodes CATSRGGQGGQPQHF.